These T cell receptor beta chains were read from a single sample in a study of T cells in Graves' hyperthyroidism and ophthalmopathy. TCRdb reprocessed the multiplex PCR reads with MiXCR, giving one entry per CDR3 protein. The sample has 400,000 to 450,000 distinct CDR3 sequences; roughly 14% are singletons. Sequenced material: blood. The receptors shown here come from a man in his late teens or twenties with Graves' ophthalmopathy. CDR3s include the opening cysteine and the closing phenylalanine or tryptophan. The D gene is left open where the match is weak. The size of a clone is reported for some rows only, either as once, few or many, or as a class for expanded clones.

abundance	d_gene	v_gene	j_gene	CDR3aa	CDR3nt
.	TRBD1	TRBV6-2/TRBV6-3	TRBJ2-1	CASSYGTGGEQCF	TGTGCCAGCAGTTACGGGACAGGGGGAGAGCAGTGCTTC
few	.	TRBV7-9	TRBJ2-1	CASRLGPYNEQFF	TGTGCCAGCAGGTTAGGCCCTTACAATGAGCAGTTCTTC
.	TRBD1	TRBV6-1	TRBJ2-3	CASRTGGTDTQYF	TGTGCCAGCCGGACAGGGGGCACAGATACGCAGTATTTT
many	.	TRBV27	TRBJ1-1	CASSLLQTNTEAFF	TGTGCCAGCAGTCTGCTGCAGACGAACACTGAAGCTTTCTTT
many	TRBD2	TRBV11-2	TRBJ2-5	CASSLRLAWGGETQYF	TGTGCCAGCAGCCTAAGACTAGCGTGGGGGGGAGAGACCCAGTACTTC
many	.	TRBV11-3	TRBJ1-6	CASSFDAGRTPLHF	TGTGCCAGCAGCTTTGACGCAGGGCGGACACCCCTCCACTTT
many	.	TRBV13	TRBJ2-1	CASSLRSASPRNEQFF	TGTGCCAGCAGCTTAAGGTCGGCTAGTCCCCGCAATGAGCAGTTCTTC
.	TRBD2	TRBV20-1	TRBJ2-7	CSAPPPSGRYEQYF	TGCAGTGCTCCCCCGCCTAGCGGGAGGTACGAGCAGTACTTC
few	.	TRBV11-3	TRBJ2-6	CASSLNDRLSGANVLTF	TGTGCCAGCAGCTTAAACGACAGGCTCTCTGGGGCCAACGTCCTGACTTTC
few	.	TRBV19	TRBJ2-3	CASSFIALTSTDTQYF	TGTGCCAGTAGTTTCATAGCGTTAACTTCCACAGATACGCAGTATTTT
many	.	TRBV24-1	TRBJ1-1	CATSDPKGTEAFF	TGTGCCACCAGTGACCCCAAGGGCACTGAAGCTTTCTTT
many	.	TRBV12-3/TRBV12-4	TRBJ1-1	CASRLGGTEAFF	TGTGCCAGCAGACTAGGGGGCACTGAAGCTTTCTTT
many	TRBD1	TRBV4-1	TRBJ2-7	CASSQGTGLNEQYF	TGCGCCAGCAGCCAAGGGACAGGGCTCAACGAGCAGTACTTC
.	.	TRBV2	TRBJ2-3	CASSSQLTDTQYF	TGTGCCAGCAGTAGTCAGCTCACAGATACGCAGTATTTT
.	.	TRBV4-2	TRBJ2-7	CASSDTNDYEQYF	TGTGCCAGCAGCGACACGAACGACTACGAGCAGTACTTC
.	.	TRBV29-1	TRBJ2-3	CSVEERTELDTQYF	TGCAGCGTTGAAGAGCGGACAGAATTAGATACGCAGTATTTT
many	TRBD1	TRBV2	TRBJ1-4	CATGQGVDKLFF	TGTGCCACCGGACAGGGTGTAGATAAACTGTTTTTT
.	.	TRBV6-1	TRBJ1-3	CASSRGPGNTIYF	TGTGCCAGCAGCAGGGGTCCGGGAAACACCATATATTTT
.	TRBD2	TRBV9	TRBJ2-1	CASSLGAVAGRYNEQFF	TGTGCCAGCAGCCTAGGGGCGGTAGCGGGAAGGTACAATGAGCAGTTCTTC
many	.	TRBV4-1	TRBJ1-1	CASSQEGVGNTEAFF	TGCGCCAGCAGCCAAGAGGGGGTAGGGAACACTGAAGCTTTCTTT
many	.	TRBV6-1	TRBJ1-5	CASSVQDDNQPQHF	TGTGCCAGCAGTGTACAGGATGACAATCAGCCCCAGCATTTT
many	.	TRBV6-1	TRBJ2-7	CASSYESSYEQYF	TGTGCCAGCAGTTACGAGAGCTCCTACGAGCAGTACTTC
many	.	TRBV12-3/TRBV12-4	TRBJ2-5	CASSLSGLETQYF	TGTGCCAGCAGTTTATCCGGGCTGGAGACCCAGTACTTC